The text below deals with one TCR beta chain. Germline CDR1 reads MDHEN; CDR2 reads SYDVKM. This CDR3 spans 16 amino acids. The germline V and J ends were trimmed by 6 bases and 4 bases, with 21 bases remaining between them. The entry originates in a study of blood T cell repertoires in COVID-19. Clones were sequenced by immunoSEQ multiplex PCR, and TCRdb holds only the in-frame ones, with some missing. The sample consists of roughly 170,000 clones, around four fifths of them appearing once. Participant-reported clinical history was the basis for cohort assignment. The sequence came from a woman between 45 and 65 years old in a cohort exposed to, infected with or recovered from COVID-19 (not recorded which). The material sequenced was PBMCs or T cells enriched from blood (not recorded which). The chain joins TRBV28 to TRBJ1-2, with TRBD1 as a possible D gene (6 bases). CDR3 DNA: TGTGCCAGCAGGTCCTCGGTCGGACAGAGCGGCTATGGCTACACCTTC. This sequence encodes CASRSSVGQSGYGYTF.